This T cell receptor (beta chain) is from a study of pediatric ulcerative colitis (dated by TCRdb to about 2019). About the investigation overall: From eight or nine newly diagnosed, treatment-naive pediatric ulcerative colitis patients and a handful of non-IBD control children, paired blood and rectal samples were collected. The study at large found these results: T cells from blood may have been included in the rectal pinch biopsies, particularly in patients with overt colitis. Because repertoires came from total lymphocyte DNA, patterns in rare subsets such as regulatory T cells may not be reflected. Significantly higher autologous blood-rectal clonal overlap was found in ulcerative colitis patients than in controls, which suggested increased T cell trafficking to inflamed tissue. Features of the rectal repertoire distinguished controls, mild-moderate colitis patients and acute severe colitis patients, and in acute severe colitis rectal diversity was lower because of clonal expansions. Two rectal CDR3 clonotypes were detected in all ulcerative colitis patients and were not detected in any of the controls. For technical reasons, the blood samples of a couple of patients yielded substantially fewer templates, so those samples were excluded from the blood-rectal overlap analysis. The healthy control group was small, with only a few individuals.

Using the immunoSEQ TRB Survey service, rearranged CDR3 beta regions were amplified from genomic DNA with multiplex V and J primers. To keep sequencing depth the same across samples, survey-level depth of up to 500,000 reads per sample was applied. The libraries were purified and pooled, then sequenced using Illumina technology. For the original study's pipeline: Productive clonality, sample overlap, pairwise scatters, CDR3 beta length, V/D/J gene usage and productiveness were all assessed with the immunoSEQ online tools. Calculated diversity was the number of unique rearrangements divided by total templates times 100; Shannon and Simpson indices were also computed. Principal component analysis was performed on Z-score normalized data with the R prcomp function and the ggbiplot package. Morisita's index was used to quantify blood-rectal clonal overlap within each subject. TCRdb's version of the immuneACCESS table is confined to in-frame rearrangements and falls short of the full clone set. An unresolved V gene accounts for under half of the shortfall where checked; the remainder is of unknown origin. That table supplies the V and J calls and clone size; D and trimming were determined from the DNA. For this sample the table gives some 10,000 clones, of which 82% were detected only once. In total, the top ten clones hold about 4.3% of the sample.

For this clone: What antigen it recognizes has not been identified. Base quality data are lacking; no much larger clone is found one base away.

One to two pinch biopsies were taken from the rectum for research during colonoscopy. The control children had a colonoscopy because IBD was suspected, but their endoscopy was normal both macroscopically and histologically, and none were diagnosed with IBD within the following year. Rectal biopsies were digested with proteinase K before DNA isolation. The Wizard kit (Promega) was used to extract genomic DNA from blood and intestinal samples. From its cysteine to its phenylalanine, the CDR3 spans 12 amino acids. The sequence is cut down to CDR3 DNA, 36 bases in frame from base 1. V loses 5 bases, J loses 8 bases, and the germline ends lie 12 bases apart. As encoded in the germline V gene, CDR1 is SGHAT while CDR2 is FQNNGV.

The sequenced sample consisted of gut tissue. The source is a girl between 10 and 17 years old who was a control in a study of pediatric ulcerative colitis. The chain links TRBV11-2 with TRBJ1-1; no D gene can be assigned with confidence. The CDR3 protein sequence reads: CASSLLELEAFF. The DNA sequence is given as TGTGCCAGCAGCCTACTTGAGTTGGAAGCTTTCTTT.